Listed here is a single T cell receptor (beta chain). The antigen is not known. Between the trimmed V and J ends, which lost 5 bases and 4 bases, there was a span of 22 bases. The CDR3 spans 17 residues. Germline loops: CDR1 SGHAT, CDR2 FQDESV (reference sequence). The data were produced by immunoSEQ multiplex PCR, yet TCRdb's version contains in-frame clones alone and is incomplete. The sample lists about 73,000 clones; about 89% were seen once. The sample belongs to a study of OX40 agonist ivuxolimab in advanced cancers. Study-wide context: A diagnosis of hepatocellular carcinoma, melanoma, renal cell or head and neck cancer was present in dose-escalation patients. At 82.7% male, the cohort had a mean age of 60 years, ranging from about 23 to 79.

Whole-study results and caveats: Researchers did not determine the expanded peripheral T cells' antigen specificity.

The sequence derives from an adult with an advanced solid tumor such as melanoma, head and neck, liver or kidney cancer. The gene calls are TRBV11-1 and TRBJ2-3; D possibly uses TRBD1 or TRBD2 (5 bases each). The specimen was CD4+ or CD8+ T cells sorted from blood, collected in a trial of the OX40 agonist ivuxolimab. The CDR3 spells CASSLGRGRLRPDTQYF. CDR3 coding DNA: TGTGCCAGCAGCCTCGGACGGGGCAGGTTACGACCAGATACGCAGTATTTT.